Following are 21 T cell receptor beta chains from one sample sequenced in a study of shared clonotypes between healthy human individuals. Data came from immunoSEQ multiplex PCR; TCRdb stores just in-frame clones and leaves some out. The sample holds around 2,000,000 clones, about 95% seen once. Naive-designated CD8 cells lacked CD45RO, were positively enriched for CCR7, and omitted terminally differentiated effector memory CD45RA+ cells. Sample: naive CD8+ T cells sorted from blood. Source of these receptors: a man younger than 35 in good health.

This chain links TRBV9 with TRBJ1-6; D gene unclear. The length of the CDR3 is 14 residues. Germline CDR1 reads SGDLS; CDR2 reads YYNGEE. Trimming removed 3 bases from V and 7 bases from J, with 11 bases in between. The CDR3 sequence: CASSGPGPNSPLHF. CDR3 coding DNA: TGTGCCAGCAGCGGCCCAGGCCCCAATTCACCCCTCCACTTT.

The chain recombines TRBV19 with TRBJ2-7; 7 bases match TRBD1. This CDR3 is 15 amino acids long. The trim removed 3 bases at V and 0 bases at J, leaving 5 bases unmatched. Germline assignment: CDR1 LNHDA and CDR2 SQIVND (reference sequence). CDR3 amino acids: CASSITHRGSYEQYF. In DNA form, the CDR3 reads TGTGCCAGTAGTATTACCCACAGGGGCTCCTACGAGCAGTACTTC. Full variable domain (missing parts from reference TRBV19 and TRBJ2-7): DGGITQSPKYLFRKEGQNVTLSCEQNLNHDAMYWYRQDPGQGLRLIYYSQIVNDFQKGDIAEGYSVSREKKESFPLTVTSAQKNPTAFYLCASSITHRGSYEQYFGPGTRLTVT.

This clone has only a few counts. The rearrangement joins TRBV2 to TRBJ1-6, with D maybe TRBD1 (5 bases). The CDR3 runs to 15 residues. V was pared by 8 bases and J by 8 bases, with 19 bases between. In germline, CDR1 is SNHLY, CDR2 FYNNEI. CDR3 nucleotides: TGTGCCAGCCTACTTACAGGACCTCCCGATTCACCCCTCCACTTT. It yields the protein CASLLTGPPDSPLHF.

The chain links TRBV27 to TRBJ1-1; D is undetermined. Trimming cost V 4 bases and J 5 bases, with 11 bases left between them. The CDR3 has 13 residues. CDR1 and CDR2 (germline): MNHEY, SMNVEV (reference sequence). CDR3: CASSYNSGTEAFF. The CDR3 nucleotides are TGTGCCAGCAGTTATAACAGCGGGACTGAAGCTTTCTTT.

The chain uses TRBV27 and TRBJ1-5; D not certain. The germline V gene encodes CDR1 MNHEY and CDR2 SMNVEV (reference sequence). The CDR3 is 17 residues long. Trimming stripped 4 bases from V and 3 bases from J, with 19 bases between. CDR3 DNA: TGTGCCAGCAGTTCACTAAGGGCAGTTGTTTTCAATCAGCCCCAGCATTTT. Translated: CASSSLRAVVFNQPQHF.

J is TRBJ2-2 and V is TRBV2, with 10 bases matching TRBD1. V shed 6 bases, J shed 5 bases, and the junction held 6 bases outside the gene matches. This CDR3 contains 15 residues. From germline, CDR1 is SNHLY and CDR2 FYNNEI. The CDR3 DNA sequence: TGTGCCAGCAGAGCCGGGACAGGGGCGACCGGGGAGCTGTTTTTT. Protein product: CASRAGTGATGELFF.

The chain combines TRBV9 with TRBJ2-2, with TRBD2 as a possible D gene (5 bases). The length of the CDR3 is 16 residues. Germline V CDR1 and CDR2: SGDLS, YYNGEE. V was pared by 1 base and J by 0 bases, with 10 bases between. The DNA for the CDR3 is TGTGCCAGCAGCGTAAGCCGAGGGACGAACACCGGGGAGCTGTTTTTT. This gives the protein CASSVSRGTNTGELFF.

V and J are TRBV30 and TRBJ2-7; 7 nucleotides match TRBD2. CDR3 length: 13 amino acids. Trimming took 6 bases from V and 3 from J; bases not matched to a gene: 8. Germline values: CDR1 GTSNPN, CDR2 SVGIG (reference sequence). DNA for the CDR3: TGTGCCTGCCTTCAGCGGGAACACTACGAGCAGTACTTC. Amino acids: CACLQREHYEQYF.

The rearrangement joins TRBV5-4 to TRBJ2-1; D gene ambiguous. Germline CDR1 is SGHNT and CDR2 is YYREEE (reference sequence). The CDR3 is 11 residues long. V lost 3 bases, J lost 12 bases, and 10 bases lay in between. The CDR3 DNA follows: TGTGCCAGCAGCTCCGGGTTAGGGCAGTTCTTC. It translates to CASSSGLGQFF.

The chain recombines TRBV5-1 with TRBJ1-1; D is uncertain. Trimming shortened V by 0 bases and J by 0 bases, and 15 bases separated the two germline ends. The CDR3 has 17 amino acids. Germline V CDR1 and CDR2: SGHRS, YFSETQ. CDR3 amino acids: CASSLDDLGPLNTEAFF. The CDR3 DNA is TGCGCCAGCAGCTTGGACGACCTTGGACCCCTGAACACTGAAGCTTTCTTT.

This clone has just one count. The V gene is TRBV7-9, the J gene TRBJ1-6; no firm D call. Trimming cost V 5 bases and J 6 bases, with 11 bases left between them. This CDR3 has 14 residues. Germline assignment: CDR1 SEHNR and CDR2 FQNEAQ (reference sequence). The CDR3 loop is CASSPIGRNSPLHF. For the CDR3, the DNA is TGTGCCAGCAGCCCCATCGGACGTAATTCACCCCTCCACTTT.

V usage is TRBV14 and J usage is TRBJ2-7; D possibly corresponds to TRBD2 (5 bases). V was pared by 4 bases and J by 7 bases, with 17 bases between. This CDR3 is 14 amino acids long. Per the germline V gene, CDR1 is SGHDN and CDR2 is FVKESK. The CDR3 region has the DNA TGTGCCAGCAGCCCCTCCGGGATACTACCGGAGCAGTACTTC. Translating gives CASSPSGILPEQYF.

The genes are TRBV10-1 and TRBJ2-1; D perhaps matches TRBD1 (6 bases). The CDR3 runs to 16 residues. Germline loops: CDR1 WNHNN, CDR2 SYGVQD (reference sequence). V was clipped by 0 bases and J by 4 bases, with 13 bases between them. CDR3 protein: CASSESRQEIYNEQFF. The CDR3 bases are TGCGCCAGCAGTGAGTCTAGACAGGAGATTTACAATGAGCAGTTCTTC.

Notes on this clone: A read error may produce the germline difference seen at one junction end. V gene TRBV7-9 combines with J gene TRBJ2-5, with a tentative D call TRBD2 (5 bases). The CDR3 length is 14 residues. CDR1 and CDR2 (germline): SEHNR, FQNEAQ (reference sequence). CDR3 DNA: TGTGCCAGCAGCCTAGCCTGGGGAGAAGAGACCCAGTACTTC. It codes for CASSLAWGEETQYF.

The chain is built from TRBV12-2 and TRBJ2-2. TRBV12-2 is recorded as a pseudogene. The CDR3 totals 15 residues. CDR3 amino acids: CASLSEGSNTGELFF. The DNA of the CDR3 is TGTGCTTCTCTTAGTGAGGGGTCGAACACCGGGGAGCTGTTTTTT.

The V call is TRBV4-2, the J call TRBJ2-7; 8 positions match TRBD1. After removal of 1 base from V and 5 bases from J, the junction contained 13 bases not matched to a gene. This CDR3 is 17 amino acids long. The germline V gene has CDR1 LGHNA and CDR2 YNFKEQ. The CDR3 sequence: CASSQVSGGDAFDEQYF. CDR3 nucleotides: TGTGCCAGCAGCCAAGTATCAGGGGGCGACGCCTTCGACGAGCAGTACTTC.

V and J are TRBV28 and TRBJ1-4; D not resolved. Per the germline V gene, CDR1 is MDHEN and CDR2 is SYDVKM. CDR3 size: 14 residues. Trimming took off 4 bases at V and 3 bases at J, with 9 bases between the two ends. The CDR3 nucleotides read TGTGCCAGCAGTTCATTAGCCCCTAATGAAAAACTGTTTTTT. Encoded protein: CASSSLAPNEKLFF. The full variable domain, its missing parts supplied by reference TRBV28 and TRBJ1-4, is DVKVTQSSRYLVKRTGEKVFLECVQDMDHENMFWYRQDPGLGLRLIYFSYDVKMKEKGDIPEGYSVSREKKERFSLILESASTNQTSMYLCASSSLAPNEKLFFGSGTQLSVL.

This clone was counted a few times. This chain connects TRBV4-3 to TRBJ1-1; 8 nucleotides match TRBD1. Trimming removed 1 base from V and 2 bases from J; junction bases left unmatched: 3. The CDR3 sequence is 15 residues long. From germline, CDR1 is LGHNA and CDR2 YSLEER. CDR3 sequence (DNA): TGCGCCAGCAGCCAAGCAGGACAGGGAAACACTGAAGCTTTCTTT. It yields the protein CASSQAGQGNTEAFF.

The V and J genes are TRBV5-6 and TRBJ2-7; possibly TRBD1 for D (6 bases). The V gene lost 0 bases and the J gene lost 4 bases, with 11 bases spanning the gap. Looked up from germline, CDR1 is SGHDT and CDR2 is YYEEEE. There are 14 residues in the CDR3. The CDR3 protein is CASSLVEDRYEQYF. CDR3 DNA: TGTGCCAGCAGCTTGGTCGAGGACAGATACGAGCAGTACTTC.

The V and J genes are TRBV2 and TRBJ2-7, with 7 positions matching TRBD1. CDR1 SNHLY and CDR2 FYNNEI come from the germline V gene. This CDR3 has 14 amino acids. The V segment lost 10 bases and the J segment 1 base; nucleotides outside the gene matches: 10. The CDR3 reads CATQKSTGSYEQYF. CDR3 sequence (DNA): TGTGCCACCCAAAAATCGACAGGGTCCTACGAGCAGTACTTC.

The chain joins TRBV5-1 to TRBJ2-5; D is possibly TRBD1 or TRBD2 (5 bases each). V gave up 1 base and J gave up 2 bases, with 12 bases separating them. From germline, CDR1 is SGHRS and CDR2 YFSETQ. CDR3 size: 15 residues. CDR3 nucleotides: TGCGCCAGCAGCTTGTATGGTGGGACGCAAGAGACCCAGTACTTC. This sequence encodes CASSLYGGTQETQYF.